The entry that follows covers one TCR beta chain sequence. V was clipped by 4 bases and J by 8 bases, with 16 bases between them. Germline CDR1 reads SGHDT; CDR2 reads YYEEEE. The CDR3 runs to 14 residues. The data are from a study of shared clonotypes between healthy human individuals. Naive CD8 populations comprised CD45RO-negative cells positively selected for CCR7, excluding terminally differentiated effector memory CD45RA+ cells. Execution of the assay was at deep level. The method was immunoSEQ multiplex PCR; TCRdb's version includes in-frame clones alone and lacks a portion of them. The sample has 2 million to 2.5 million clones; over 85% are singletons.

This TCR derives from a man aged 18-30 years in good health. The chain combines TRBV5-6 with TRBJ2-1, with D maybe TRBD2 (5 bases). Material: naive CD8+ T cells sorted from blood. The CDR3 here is CASSPEDSPHEQFF. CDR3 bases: TGTGCCAGCAGCCCCGAGGACTCCCCCCATGAGCAGTTCTTC. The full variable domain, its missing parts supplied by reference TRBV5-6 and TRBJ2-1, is DAGVTQSPTHLIKTRGQQVTLRCSPKSGHDTVSWYQQALGQGPQFIFQYYEEEERQRGNFPDRFSGHQFPNYSSELNVNALLLGDSALYLCASSPEDSPHEQFFGPGTRLTVL.